A single sample gave rise to the 8 T cell receptor beta chains below, sequenced in a study of beta chain features in type 1 diabetes. Whole-study results and caveats: A moderate, significant TCRB CDR3 shortening appeared in type 1 diabetes across four CD4+ subsets.

Sequencing targeted expressed TCRB transcripts, as all isolated RNA had been reverse transcribed. Repertoires were generated with immunoSEQ multiplex PCR, while TCRdb's copy carries only in-frame clones and drops some. The sample holds around 250,000 clones, 11% to 15% seen once. Antigens for these TCRs are unknown. Sequenced material: naive CD4+ T cells from blood. Receptors originate from a man aged 25-45 years with type 1 diabetes.

The rearrangement joins TRBV4-1 to TRBJ1-4; TRBD1 matches 8 bases. The CDR3 is 13 amino acids. In germline, CDR1 is MGHRA, CDR2 YSYEKL. The junction had 1 base not matched to a gene; V was cut back by 2 bases and J by 8 bases. The CDR3 region is CASSQQGAEKLFF. CDR3 coding DNA: TGCGCCAGCAGCCAACAGGGGGCGGAAAAACTGTTTTTT.

This clone has just a few counts. This chain links TRBV23-1 with TRBJ2-5, with D perhaps TRBD1 (5 bases). TRBV23-1 is noted as an ORF with a role that remains uncertain. This CDR3 comprises 15 residues. V lost 6 bases to trimming and J lost 7 bases, with 21 bases between them. The CDR3 protein is CASSRQPGPWGTQYF. CDR3 in DNA: TGCGCCAGCAGCCGACAGCCAGGGCCCTGGGGGACCCAGTACTTC.

This clone was seen only a few times. The chain recombines TRBV19 with TRBJ1-5; D remains unclear. The V and J ends lost 3 bases and 7 bases respectively, with 13 bases between them. From germline, CDR1 is LNHDA and CDR2 SQIVND (reference sequence). CDR3 length equals 14 residues. CDR3 coding DNA: TGTGCCAGTAGTATTTTCCAGTCGGGACAGCCCCAGCATTTT. It yields the protein CASSIFQSGQPQHF.

This chain joins TRBV7-8 and TRBJ2-3, with D uncertain. Per the germline V gene, CDR1 is SGHVS and CDR2 is FQNEAQ. CDR3 length: 15 amino acids. The V and J ends lost 4 bases and 0 bases respectively, with 11 bases between them. The CDR3: CASSSWATSTDTQYF. The CDR3 coding sequence is TGTGCCAGCAGCTCCTGGGCCACCAGCACAGATACGCAGTATTTT.

This clone was seen only once. The J gene is TRBJ1-2, the V gene TRBV19, with D perhaps matching TRBD1 (5 bases). This CDR3 has 13 amino acids. Between the trimmed V and J ends, which lost 3 bases and 5 bases, there was a span of 10 bases. Germline V gene sequence: CDR1 LNHDA, CDR2 SQIVND (reference sequence). In DNA form, the CDR3 reads TGTGCCAGTAGTATCGGCAGGGAATATGGCTACACCTTC. The encoded protein is CASSIGREYGYTF.

This clone has only a few counts. J is TRBJ1-5 and V is TRBV6-1; TRBD1 aligns across 8 bases. CDR1 MNHNS and CDR2 SASEGT come from the germline V gene. The CDR3 consists of 14 residues. V shed 5 bases and J 5 bases; nucleotides not matched to a gene: 5. Here the CDR3 DNA reads TGTGCCAGCAGTTGGACAGGGATCTATCAGCCCCAGCATTTT. The encoded protein is CASSWTGIYQPQHF.

The chain carries TRBV14 and TRBJ2-2; D call uncertain. The CDR3 contains 15 residues. Germline V gene lookup returns CDR1 SGHDN and CDR2 FVKESK. V shed 2 bases and J shed 3 bases, with 10 bases lying between them. CDR3 bases: TGTGCCAGCAGCCAATTGAGGTGGTACACCGGGGAGCTGTTTTTT. This sequence encodes CASSQLRWYTGELFF. The full variable domain, with the rest looked up from reference TRBV14 and TRBJ2-2, is EAGVTQFPSHSVIEKGQTVTLRCDPISGHDNLYWYRRVMGKEIKFLLHFVKESKQDESGMPNNRFLAERTGGTYSTLKVQPAELEDSGVYFCASSQLRWYTGELFFGEGSRLTVL.

Regarding this clone: Just one base apart from a much larger clone, this may be a read error. CDR3 residues: CASSRQETQYF. In nucleotides, the CDR3 is TGTGCCAGCAGCCGTCAAGAGACCCAGTACTTC. The V gene is TRBV11-2, the J gene TRBJ2-5; D unclear. CDR1 is SGHAT, CDR2 FQNNGV, per germline. This CDR3 contains 11 residues. Trimming pared 5 bases from V and 2 bases from J, leaving 3 bases between.